The 20 T cell receptor beta chains below come from one sample, sequenced in a study of regulatory T cells in long-lasting Graves disease. As for time point: newly diagnosed GD, antithyroid drugs for less than 3 months. The authors made the TCR library using RNA they extracted from PBMCs. The authors built TCR beta libraries using iRepertoire HTBI primers and Arm-PCR of CDR3 regions. TCRdb redid the calling of the multiplex PCR reads with MiXCR, one entry per CDR3 protein. The data show some 250,000 distinct CDR3 sequences, under 20% seen once. The sample was also reused in another study, on T cells in Graves' hyperthyroidism and ophthalmopathy.

Sequences were derived from peripheral blood mononuclear cells (PBMCs), sampled at new diagnosis, from a patient treated with antithyroid drugs. These receptors came from a woman in her 30s with Graves disease.

To note about this clonotype: This may stem from a read error, because a much larger clone lies one nucleotide away. The rearrangement uses TRBV6-2 or TRBV6-3 and TRBJ1-2; possibly TRBD1 for D (5 bases). The CDR3 consists of 15 residues. The germline CDR1 and CDR2 sequences are MNHEY and SVGEGT. V lost 5 bases and J 4 bases, leaving 17 bases between the germline ends. DNA for the CDR3: TGTGCCAGCAGTGAAAGACAGCGACTGAGCTATGGCTACACCTTC. Translated, it gives CASSERQRLSYGYTF.

Comments on this clonotype: Since the CDR3 does not end with the conserved phenylalanine or tryptophan, this likely comes from a read error. The chain is built from TRBV10-1 and TRBJ1-2; no definite D call. The CDR3 totals 13 residues. Trimming took 2 bases from V and 2 from J, leaving 6 bases between them. CDR1 WNHNN and CDR2 SYGVQD come from the germline V gene (reference sequence). The CDR3 coding sequence is TGCGCCAGCAGTGAGGAGGGAAACTATGGCTACACCATC. Encoded protein: CASSEEGNYGYTI.

This clonotype was observed at least ten times. The junction and the germline gene differ at one end; a read error may be behind it. The J gene is TRBJ1-5, the V gene TRBV4-1; 7 nucleotides line up with TRBD1. Germline CDR1 and CDR2: MGHRA and YSYEKL. The CDR3 contains 15 residues. The CDR3 bases are TGTGCCAGCAGTCCAGGGGGAGGTAGCAATCAGCCCCAGCATTTT. Translating it yields CASSPGGGSNQPQHF.

This clonotype came up many times. The junction shows a germline mismatch at one end, possibly a read error. V and J are TRBV6-2 or TRBV6-3 and TRBJ2-3; 12 bases agree with TRBD2. CDR3 length equals 15 residues. Germline assignment: CDR1 MNHEY and CDR2 SVGEGT. This CDR3 is CASSQTSGGADTQYF. DNA of the CDR3: TGCGCCAGCAGCCAGACTAGCGGGGGAGCAGATACGCAGTATTTT.

This clonotype was counted ten times or more. The J gene is TRBJ2-7, the V gene TRBV7-2; TRBD2 might be the D (6 bases). The CDR3 has 15 residues. The germline gives CDR1 SGHTA, CDR2 FQGNSA. The V gene lost 2 bases and the J gene lost 3 bases, with 14 bases spanning the gap. CDR3 region: CASSLSGGSGYEQYF. The DNA for the CDR3 is TGTGCCAGCAGCTTAAGCGGAGGGTCGGGCTACGAGCAGTACTTC.

As regards this clonotype: It may be a read error: a sequence one base away is much more abundant. The CDR3 is CASPPRQGADTQYF. The CDR3 DNA reads as TGTGCCAGCCCACCACGACAGGGGGCAGATACGCAGTATTTT. The chain links TRBV18 to TRBJ2-3, with TRBD1 matching over 9 bases. CDR1 is KGHSH and CDR2 is LQKENI in the germline V gene. CDR3 length: 14 amino acids.

This clonotype was recorded at least ten times. The rearrangement uses TRBV18 and TRBJ1-1; 8 bases agree with TRBD1. V lost 11 bases to trimming and J lost 8 bases; unmatched junction nucleotides: 16. The CDR3 is made up of 14 amino acids. Germline V gene lookup returns CDR1 KGHSH and CDR2 LQKENI. The CDR3 region is CAARSSPRDREAFF. In DNA form, the CDR3 reads TGTGCCGCCCGGAGCTCCCCAAGGGACAGGGAAGCTTTCTTT.

This clonotype was seen repeatedly, ten times or more. The chain has TRBV2 and TRBJ2-3, with TRBD2 matching 7 bases. The germline V gene encodes CDR1 SNHLY and CDR2 FYNNEI. CDR3 size: 15 residues. V was clipped by 5 bases and J by 2 bases; unmatched bases: 7. The CDR3 region has the DNA TGTGCCAGCAGTTCTCAAGCGGGGAACACAGATACGCAGTATTTT. Protein product: CASSSQAGNTDTQYF.

This clonotype was seen a handful of times. With a much larger clone just one base away, this may be a read error. The V and J genes are TRBV11-2 and TRBJ2-7, with 7 bases matching TRBD2. The CDR3 is 16 amino acids. CDR1 is SGHAT, CDR2 FQNNGV, per germline. After removal of 0 bases from V and 1 base from J, the junction contained 6 bases not matched to a gene. The CDR3 DNA reads TGTGCCAGCAGCTTAGATGGAGACGGGGGGTCCTACGAGCAGTACTTC. Protein sequence: CASSLDGDGGSYEQYF.

This clonotype occurred many times. The V call is TRBV2, the J call TRBJ2-7; D may match TRBD1 or TRBD2 (7 bases each). Trimming stripped 6 bases from V and 7 bases from J, with 19 bases between. Germline V gives CDR1 SNHLY, CDR2 FYNNEI. The CDR3 has 14 amino acids. CDR3 in amino acids: CASRGGTAPTEQYF. The CDR3 DNA is TGTGCCAGCAGGGGGGGGACAGCGCCAACTGAGCAGTACTTC. The entire variable domain, with the rest obtained from reference TRBV2 and TRBJ2-7, is as follows: EPEVTQTPSHQVTQMGQEVILRCVPISNHLYFYWYRQILGQKVEFLVSFYNNEISEKSEIFDDQFSVERPDGSNFTLKIRSTKLEDSAMYFCASRGGTAPTEQYFGPGTRLTVT.

This clonotype has a count of ten or more. The rearrangement links TRBV3-1 to TRBJ1-4; TRBD1 is a possible D gene (6 bases). Trimming shortened V by 0 bases and J by 7 bases, and 12 bases separated the two germline ends. The CDR3 extends over 15 amino acids. Germline V CDR1 and CDR2: LGHDT, YNNKEL (reference sequence). The CDR3 loop is CASSQDARGGEKLFF. The CDR3 DNA is TGTGCCAGCAGCCAAGATGCCAGGGGCGGTGAAAAACTGTTTTTT.

This clonotype was seen repeatedly, ten times or more. This chain joins TRBV10-3 and TRBJ2-3; D not certain. Germline lookup yields CDR1 ENHRY and CDR2 SYGVKD. V was pared by 2 bases and J by 0 bases, with 6 bases between. This CDR3 is 14 amino acids long. The CDR3 bases are TGTGCCATCAGTGAGCGGGCGAGCACAGATACGCAGTATTTT. Translating gives CAISERASTDTQYF.

This clonotype was observed many times. J is TRBJ2-1 and V is TRBV20-1, with 13 nucleotides matching TRBD2. With 2 bases clipped from V and 6 bases from J, the junction kept 4 bases outside the gene matches. This CDR3 is built from 15 residues. Germline V gives CDR1 DFQATT, CDR2 SNEGSKA (reference sequence). The CDR3 sequence is CSARRTSGGVNEQFF. For the CDR3, the DNA is TGCAGTGCTAGAAGGACTAGCGGGGGAGTCAATGAGCAGTTCTTC.

Concerning this clonotype: This sequence may be a read error, since a much larger clone differs from it by one base. The chain uses TRBV9 and TRBJ2-3; D is unresolved. V shed 0 bases and J shed 4 bases, with 9 bases lying between them. This CDR3 is built from 14 residues. Germline-derived CDR1 and CDR2 are SGDLS and YYNGEE. This chain's CDR3 is CASSVGLISDTQYF. Here the CDR3 DNA reads TGTGCCAGCAGCGTAGGACTTATCTCAGATACGCAGTATTTT.

The table lists this clonotype with many counts. V gene TRBV7-9 combines with J gene TRBJ1-5; D uncertain. The CDR3 is made up of 13 amino acids. Germline V CDR1 and CDR2: SEHNR, FQNEAQ (reference sequence). Trimming removed 2 bases from V and 6 bases from J, with 8 bases in between. CDR3 loop: CASSLMVGQPQHF. CDR3 sequence (DNA): TGTGCCAGCAGCTTAATGGTTGGTCAGCCCCAGCATTTT.

This clonotype was detected many times. The chain joins TRBV18 to TRBJ1-1; D not certain. The germline CDR1 and CDR2 sequences are KGHSH and LQKENI. V dropped 1 base and J dropped 1 base, with 4 bases sitting between them. CDR3 size: 13 residues. The CDR3 DNA reads TGTGCCAGCTCACCACGAGGGAACACTGAAGCTTTCTTT. It yields the protein CASSPRGNTEAFF.

This clonotype was counted at least ten times. The rearrangement joins TRBV20-1 to TRBJ2-1, with a weak D call TRBD2 (6 bases). V shed 0 bases and J shed 9 bases, with 24 bases lying between them. The germline gives CDR1 DFQATT, CDR2 SNEGSKA (reference sequence). The CDR3 has 17 amino acids. The DNA of the CDR3 is TGCAGTGCTAGAGAGTTTTCTGGTCTGGGGGGTATTGTTGAGCAGTTCTTC. The encoded protein is CSAREFSGLGGIVEQFF.

This clonotype was counted ten times or more. J is TRBJ2-2 and V is TRBV12-3 or TRBV12-4, with D perhaps matching TRBD1 (5 bases). CDR3 size: 14 residues. V lost 4 bases and J 5 bases, leaving 11 bases between the germline ends. The CDR3 DNA reads as TGTGCCAGCAGTTCGCAGACAGATACCGGGGAGCTGTTTTTT. This gives the protein CASSSQTDTGELFF.

This clonotype was counted ten times or more. The J gene is TRBJ2-1, the V gene TRBV9; D may be TRBD1 (6 bases). From germline, CDR1 is SGDLS and CDR2 YYNGEE. The germline V and J ends were trimmed by 0 bases and 9 bases, with 19 bases remaining between them. The CDR3 totals 16 residues. CDR3 in amino acids: CASSVDRAPDLAEQFF. The CDR3 bases are TGTGCCAGCAGCGTAGACAGGGCCCCCGACCTGGCTGAGCAGTTCTTC.

This clonotype was recorded many times. This chain links TRBV9 with TRBJ1-2; 7 nucleotides align to TRBD1. The CDR3 consists of 13 residues. The J segment lost 6 bases and the V segment lost 3 bases, leaving 5 bases of the junction unmatched. Germline assignment: CDR1 SGDLS and CDR2 YYNGEE. The DNA for the CDR3 is TGTGCCAGCAGCGAGACAGGGTGGGATGGCTACACCTTC. It codes for CASSETGWDGYTF.